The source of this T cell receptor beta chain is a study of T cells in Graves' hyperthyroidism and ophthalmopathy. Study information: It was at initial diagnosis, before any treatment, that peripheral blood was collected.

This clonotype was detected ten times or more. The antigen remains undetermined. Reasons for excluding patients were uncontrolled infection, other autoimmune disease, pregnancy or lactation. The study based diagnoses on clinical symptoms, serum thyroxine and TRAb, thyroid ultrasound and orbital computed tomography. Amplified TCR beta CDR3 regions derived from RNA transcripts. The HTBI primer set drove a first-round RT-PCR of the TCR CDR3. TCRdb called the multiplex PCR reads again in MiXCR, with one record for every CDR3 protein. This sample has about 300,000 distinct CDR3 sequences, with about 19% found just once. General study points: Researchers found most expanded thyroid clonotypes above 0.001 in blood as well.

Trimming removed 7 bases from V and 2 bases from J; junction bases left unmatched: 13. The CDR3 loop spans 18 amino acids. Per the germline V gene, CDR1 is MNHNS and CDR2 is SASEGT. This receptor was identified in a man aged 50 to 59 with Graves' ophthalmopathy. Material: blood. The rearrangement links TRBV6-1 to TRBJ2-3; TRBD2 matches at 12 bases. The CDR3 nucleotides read TGTGCCAGCACTCCATATCGTCGACTAGCGGGAGCCACAGATACGCAGTATTTT. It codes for CASTPYRRLAGATDTQYF.